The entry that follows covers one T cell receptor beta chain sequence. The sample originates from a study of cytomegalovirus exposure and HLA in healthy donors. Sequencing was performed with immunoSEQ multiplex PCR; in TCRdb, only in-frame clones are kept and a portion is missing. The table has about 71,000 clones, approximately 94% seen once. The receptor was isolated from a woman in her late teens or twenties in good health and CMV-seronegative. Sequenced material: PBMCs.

CDR3 coding DNA: TGTGCCAGCGATCTTCAGGGTGGCAATGAGCAGTTCTTC. Its translation: CASDLQGGNEQFF. The chain links TRBV2 to TRBJ2-1, with a weak D call TRBD1 (5 bases). V dropped 8 bases and J dropped 6 bases, with 14 bases sitting between them. CDR3 length: 13 amino acids. Per the germline V gene, CDR1 is SNHLY and CDR2 is FYNNEI.